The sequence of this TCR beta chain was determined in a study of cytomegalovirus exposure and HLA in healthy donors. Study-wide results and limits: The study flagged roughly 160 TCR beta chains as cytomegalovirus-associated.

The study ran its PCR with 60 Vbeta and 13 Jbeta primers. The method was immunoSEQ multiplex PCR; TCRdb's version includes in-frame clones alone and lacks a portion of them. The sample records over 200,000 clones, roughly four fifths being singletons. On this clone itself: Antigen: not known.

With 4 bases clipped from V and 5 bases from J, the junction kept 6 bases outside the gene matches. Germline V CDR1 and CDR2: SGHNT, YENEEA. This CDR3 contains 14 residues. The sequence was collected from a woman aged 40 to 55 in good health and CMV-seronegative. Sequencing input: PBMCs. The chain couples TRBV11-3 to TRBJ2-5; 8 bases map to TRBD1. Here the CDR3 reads CASSSRTGMETQYF. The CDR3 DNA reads TGTGCCAGCAGCTCGAGGACAGGGATGGAGACCCAGTACTTC.